This TCR beta chain was recovered during a study of T cell responses to AZD1222 COVID-19 vaccine (dated by TCRdb to about 2021). General notes on the study: AZD1222 recipients given second doses at about 4 weeks or at about 12 weeks were pooled, since spike-specific TCR depth and breadth were not found to differ between the two schedules. TCR sequencing was performed for 230 to 250 trial participants, of whom about 210 were given two doses of AZD1222 and 26 were given two doses of MenACWY control vaccine. Trial participants were enrolled by age into subgroups of 18-55, 56-69 and 70-plus years, and around 150, 29 and 61 TCR-sequenced participants, respectively, were included in these subgroups.

The CDR3 regions of human TCRbeta chains were analyzed by immunosequencing. In the source study's methods: Repertoire TCRs were checked for matches against a reference library of SARS-CoV-2-specific TCRs that had been generated using the MIRA antigen-specificity platform. Breadth meant the fraction of unique TCRs that were SARS-CoV-2-associated, whereas depth meant the fraction of total T cells that were SARS-CoV-2-associated. Each spike-specific TCR was assigned to its reactive spike region and to a CD4 or CD8 class using the MIRA data. Log10-transformed breadth and depth values were compared by one-way ANOVA with Sidak's multiple comparisons tests. TCRdb limited this immuneACCESS table to in-frame rearrangements with V and J called. A share of clones is missing; checked studies link under half to unresolved V genes, and the rest is unexplained. That table is the source of V, J and clone size, and D and trimming were worked out from the DNA. The sample data list some 150,000 clones, and about 94% of these were observed just once. In total, the top ten clones hold about 3.7% of the sample.

The time point label corresponds to: baseline before first vaccination. The vaccinee samples were drawn from two UK trials, COV001 and COV002, one of which was a single-blind randomized controlled phase 2/3 trial testing AZD1222 (ChAdOx1 nCoV-19) in healthy adults. Trial participant PBMC samples were collected at day 0 and day 28 after the second dose for TCRbeta chain sequencing. V is pruned by 0 bases and J by 7 bases, leaving 7 bases of the junction without a gene match. The germline V gene encodes CDR1 ENHRY and CDR2 SYGVKD. CDR3 length: 15 amino acids, cysteine to phenylalanine. Only the CDR3 region is kept as DNA, spanning 45 bases read in frame from base 1. Comment on this clone: No antigen is known for it. No clone much larger than this one lies a single base away; base qualities are absent.

What the authors observed across the whole study: Only five to seven AZD1222 recipients were SARS-CoV-2 seropositive at baseline, limiting conclusions about previously exposed vaccinees. After two AZD1222 doses, both the breadth and the depth of spike-specific TCRs were significantly higher than at day 0 and than in MenACWY recipients. The 56-69-year group was small, and its depth increase did not reach significance, likely because of low power. Most participants were white British and females outnumbered males, and the authors suggested that clonal diversity may have been underestimated. Reportedly, close to half of the unique spike-specific TCRs recognized epitopes lying outside the regions that are mutated in the B.1.351 and B.1.1.7 variants. Because no day 14 peak-response samples were available, repertoires were characterized only after the peak T cell response. The vaccine-associated CD4 TCRs covered the entire spike protein, and the dominant responses fell in regions 160-218 and 743-854.

This sequence originates from an adult in good health. The source was peripheral blood, collected on day 0 of AZD1222 vaccination. Recombination joined TRBV10-3 with TRBJ2-7; the central 9 bases match TRBD2. This receptor carries the CDR3 CAISESMVAGVEQYF. The DNA sequence follows: TGTGCCATCAGTGAGTCGATGGTAGCGGGAGTTGAGCAGTACTTC.